The sequence of this T cell receptor (beta chain) was determined in a study of blood T cell repertoires in COVID-19. About the study: T cells, B-cell-depleted T cells, or PBMCs supplied cDNA or gDNA.

This clone came up once. V lost 3 bases, J lost 11 bases, and 11 bases lay in between. This CDR3 has 13 amino acids. Here immunoSEQ multiplex PCR was the method, and the copy in TCRdb shows in-frame clones only, minus some. The table shows about 220,000 clones, with 65% to 90% occurring only once. This chain connects TRBV12-3 or TRBV12-4 to TRBJ1-6; D uncertain. The sequenced sample consisted of peripheral blood. The receptor was isolated from a woman in her 70s with COVID-19, enrolled during active disease. The CDR3, as DNA: TGTGCCAGCAGTTTCGCACCTGAGGCACCCCTCCACTTT. Protein sequence: CASSFAPEAPLHF.